These 9 T cell receptor beta chains were sequenced from one sample in a study of T cell responses to AZD1222 COVID-19 vaccine. This table comes from immunoSEQ multiplex PCR, and its TCRdb copy is limited to in-frame clones, with some not included. The sample lists about 180,000 clones, 88% occurring once. Sequencing was performed on peripheral blood, taken 28 days after the second AZD1222 dose. The receptors shown here come from an adult who received the AZD1222 COVID-19 vaccine.

The CDR3 bases are TGTGCCAGCAGCTTAACCCGGACAGGGAGGGGAACTGAAGCTTTCTTT. Translation gives CASSLTRTGRGTEAFF. This chain joins TRBV7-3 and TRBJ1-1; 8 nucleotides line up with TRBD1. Germline CDR1 and CDR2: SGHTA and FQGTGA. The CDR3 loop spans 16 amino acids. V gave up 0 bases and J gave up 5 bases; unmatched junction bases: 8.

This rearrangement joins TRBV28 to TRBJ2-7; either TRBD1 or TRBD2 may supply D (7 bases each). Germline V gene sequence: CDR1 MDHEN, CDR2 SYDVKM. Deletions cut 4 bases from V and 7 bases from J, with 23 bases between. This CDR3 contains 16 residues. CDR3 DNA sequence: TGTGCCAGCAGTTACCTGACAGGGCGAGGGAGGGGGGAGCAGTACTTC. Its translation is CASSYLTGRGRGEQYF.

The chain uses TRBV19 and TRBJ1-6, with 11 bases lining up with TRBD1. The CDR3 spans 15 residues. Germline V CDR1 and CDR2: LNHDA, SQIVND (reference sequence). V was pared by 5 bases and J by 7 bases, with 4 bases of the junction left unmatched. As DNA, the CDR3 is TGTGCCAGTAGTCCCGGACAGGGGGCGAATTCACCCCTCCACTTT. This translates into CASSPGQGANSPLHF.

The V call is TRBV27, the J call TRBJ1-2; 7 bases are shared with TRBD1. The CDR3 is 15 residues long. Germline lookup yields CDR1 MNHEY and CDR2 SMNVEV (reference sequence). Trimming cost V 0 bases and J 7 bases; bases outside gene matches: 8. The CDR3 protein is CASSLSYRGSGGYTF. In nucleotides, the CDR3 is TGTGCCAGCAGTTTATCCTACAGGGGATCGGGTGGCTACACCTTC.

The chain links TRBV7-9 to TRBJ2-1, with 16 nucleotides matching TRBD2. Trimming at V came to 5 bases and at J to 7 bases, leaving 8 bases not matched to a gene. The germline V gene has CDR1 SEHNR and CDR2 FQNEAQ (reference sequence). This CDR3 is built from 17 residues. The CDR3 here is CASSITGTSGRGNEQFF. The CDR3 region has the DNA TGTGCCAGCAGCATTACCGGGACTAGCGGGAGGGGTAATGAGCAGTTCTTC.

The genes are TRBV2 and TRBJ2-7; possible D gene TRBD2, 6 bases. The CDR3 covers 13 residues. The V and J ends lost 7 bases and 3 bases respectively, with 13 bases between them. CDR1 is SNHLY, CDR2 FYNNEI, per germline. DNA for the CDR3: TGTGCCAGCACTTTGGCGGGAAGCTACGAGCAGTACTTC. As protein: CASTLAGSYEQYF.

The chain combines TRBV18 with TRBJ2-6; 9 nucleotides match TRBD2. Trimming at V came to 11 bases and at J to 2 bases, leaving 4 bases not matched to a gene. This CDR3 is 14 amino acids long. Per the germline V gene, CDR1 is KGHSH and CDR2 is LQKENI. This CDR3 reads CASQREAGANVLTF. CDR3 DNA: TGTGCCTCACAGCGGGAGGCTGGGGCCAACGTCCTGACTTTC.

The count of this clone is one. This chain links TRBV6-5 with TRBJ1-3; no firm D call. Trimming removed 0 bases at V and 0 bases at J, with 9 bases between. The CDR3 consists of 16 residues. Germline CDR1 reads MNHEY; CDR2 reads SVGAGI. This CDR3 reads CASSYSRSTSGNTIYF. CDR3 bases: TGTGCCAGCAGTTACTCCAGGTCAACCTCTGGAAACACCATATATTTT.

The V and J genes are TRBV4-3 and TRBJ2-6; possible D gene TRBD2, 7 bases. CDR3 length equals 18 residues. Germline V CDR1 and CDR2: LGHNA, YSLEER. V was trimmed by 2 bases and J by 2 bases, leaving 16 bases between them. This chain's CDR3 is CASSQFLGGGAGANVLTF. For the CDR3, the DNA is TGCGCCAGCAGCCAATTCCTTGGGGGGGGCGCTGGGGCCAACGTCCTGACTTTC.